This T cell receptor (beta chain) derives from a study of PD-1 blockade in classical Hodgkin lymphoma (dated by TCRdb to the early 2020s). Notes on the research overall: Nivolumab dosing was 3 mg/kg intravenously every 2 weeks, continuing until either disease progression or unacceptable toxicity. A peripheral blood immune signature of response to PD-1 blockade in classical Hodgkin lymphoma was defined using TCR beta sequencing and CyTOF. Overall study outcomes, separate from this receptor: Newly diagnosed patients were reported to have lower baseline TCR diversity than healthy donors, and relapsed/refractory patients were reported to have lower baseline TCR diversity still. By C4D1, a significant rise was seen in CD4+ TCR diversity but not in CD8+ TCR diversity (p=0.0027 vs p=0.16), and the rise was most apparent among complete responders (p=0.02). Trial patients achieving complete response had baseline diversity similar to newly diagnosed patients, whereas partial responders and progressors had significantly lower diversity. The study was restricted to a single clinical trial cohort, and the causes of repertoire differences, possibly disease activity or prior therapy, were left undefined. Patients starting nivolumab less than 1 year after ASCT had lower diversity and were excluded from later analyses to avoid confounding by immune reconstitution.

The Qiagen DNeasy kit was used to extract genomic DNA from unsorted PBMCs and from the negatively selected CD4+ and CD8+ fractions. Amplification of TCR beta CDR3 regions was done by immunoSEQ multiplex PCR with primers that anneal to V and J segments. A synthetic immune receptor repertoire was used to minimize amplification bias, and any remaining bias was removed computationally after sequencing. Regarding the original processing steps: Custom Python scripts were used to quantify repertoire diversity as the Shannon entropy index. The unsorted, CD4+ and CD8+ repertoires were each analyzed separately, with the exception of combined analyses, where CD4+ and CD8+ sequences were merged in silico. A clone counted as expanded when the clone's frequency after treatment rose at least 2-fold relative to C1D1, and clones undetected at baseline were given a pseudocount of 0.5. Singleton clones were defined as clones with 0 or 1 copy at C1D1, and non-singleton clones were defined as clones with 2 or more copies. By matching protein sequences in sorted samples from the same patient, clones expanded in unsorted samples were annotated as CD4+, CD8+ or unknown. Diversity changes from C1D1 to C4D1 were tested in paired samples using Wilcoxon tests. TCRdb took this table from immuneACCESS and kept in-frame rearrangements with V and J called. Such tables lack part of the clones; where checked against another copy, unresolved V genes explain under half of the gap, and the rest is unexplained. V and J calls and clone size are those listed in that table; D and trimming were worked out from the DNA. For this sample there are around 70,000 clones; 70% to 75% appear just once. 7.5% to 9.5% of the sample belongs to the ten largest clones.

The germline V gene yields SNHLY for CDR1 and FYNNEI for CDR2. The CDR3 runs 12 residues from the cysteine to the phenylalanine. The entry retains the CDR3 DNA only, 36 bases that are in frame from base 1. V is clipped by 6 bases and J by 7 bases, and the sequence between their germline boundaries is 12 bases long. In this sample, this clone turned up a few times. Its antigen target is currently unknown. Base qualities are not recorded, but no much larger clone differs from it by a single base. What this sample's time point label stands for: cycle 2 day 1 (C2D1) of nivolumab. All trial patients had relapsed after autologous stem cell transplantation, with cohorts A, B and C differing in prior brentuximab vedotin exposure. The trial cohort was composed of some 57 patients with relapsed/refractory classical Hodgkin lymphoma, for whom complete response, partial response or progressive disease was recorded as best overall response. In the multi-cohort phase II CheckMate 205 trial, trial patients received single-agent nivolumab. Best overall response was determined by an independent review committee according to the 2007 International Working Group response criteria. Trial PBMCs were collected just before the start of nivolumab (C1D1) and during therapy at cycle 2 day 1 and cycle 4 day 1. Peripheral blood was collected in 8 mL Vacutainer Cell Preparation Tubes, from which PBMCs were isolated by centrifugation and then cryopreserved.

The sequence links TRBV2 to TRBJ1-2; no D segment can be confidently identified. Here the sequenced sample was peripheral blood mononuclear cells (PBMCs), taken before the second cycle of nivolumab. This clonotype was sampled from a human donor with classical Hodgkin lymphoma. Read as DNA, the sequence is TGTGCCAGCAGCGGGTTTACTGGTGGCTACACCTTC. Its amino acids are CASSGFTGGYTF.